These 24 T cell receptor beta chains originate from one sample sequenced in a study of beta chain features in type 1 diabetes. Reverse transcription of all isolated RNA meant that expressed TCRB transcripts were sequenced. Sequenced by immunoSEQ multiplex PCR; TCRdb stores in-frame clones only, minus some. The sample lists 310,000 or so clones, approximately 8.2% occurring once. Sample: central memory CD4+ T cells from blood. All receptors come from a woman younger than 30 in good health.

This clone came up a few times. The chain uses TRBV5-4 and TRBJ2-2, with a tentative D call TRBD2 (5 bases). The germline CDR1 and CDR2 sequences are SGHNT and YYREEE (reference sequence). V dropped 4 bases and J dropped 3 bases, with 13 bases sitting between them. The CDR3 contains 15 residues. The CDR3, as DNA: TGTGCCAGCAGCACCCGGACTCACTACACCGGGGAGCTGTTTTTT. As protein: CASSTRTHYTGELFF.

This clone has just a few counts. The junction does not match germline at one end; this may be a read error. The chain links TRBV7-2 to TRBJ2-3; TRBD2 agrees at 10 bases. From germline, CDR1 is SGHTA and CDR2 FQGNSA. The CDR3 loop spans 14 amino acids. The CDR3 bases are TGCGCCAGCAGCCAAGCGGGAGGGCCAGATACGCAGTATTTT. This encodes CASSQAGGPDTQYF.

This clone appeared a few times. V gene TRBV5-1 combines with J gene TRBJ2-7; no clear D. V lost 4 bases and J 0 bases, leaving 5 bases between the germline ends. Germline V gene sequence: CDR1 SGHRS, CDR2 YFSETQ. The length of the CDR3 is 12 residues. The CDR3 here is CASSPVSYEQYF. For the CDR3, the DNA is TGCGCCAGCAGCCCGGTCTCCTACGAGCAGTACTTC.

In this sample, this clone turned up many times. The chain recombines TRBV9 with TRBJ2-4; 9 bases are shared with TRBD1. Germline V gene data show CDR1 as SGDLS and CDR2 as YYNGEE. J lost 6 bases, V lost 0 bases, and 1 base had no gene match. The CDR3 is made up of 14 amino acids. The CDR3 sequence: CASSVEGQGNIQYF. CDR3 bases: TGTGCCAGCAGCGTAGAGGGACAGGGAAACATTCAGTACTTC.

This clone was counted only a few times. The CDR3 sequence is CASSLRSIGELFF. CDR3 nucleotides: TGTGCCAGCAGCTTAAGAAGTATCGGGGAGCTGTTTTTT. The gene calls are TRBV7-2 and TRBJ2-2, with no clear D. Trimming shortened V by 2 bases and J by 7 bases, and 8 bases separated the two germline ends. The germline V gene has CDR1 SGHTA and CDR2 FQGNSA. The CDR3 has 13 amino acids.

The chain couples TRBV7-9 to TRBJ2-5, with 8 bases lining up with TRBD1. The germline gives CDR1 SEHNR, CDR2 FQNEAQ (reference sequence). The CDR3 loop spans 15 amino acids. V lost 5 bases to trimming and J lost 1 base; unmatched junction nucleotides: 6. The CDR3 is CASSIGTGGQETQYF. The DNA for the CDR3 is TGTGCCAGCAGCATTGGAACAGGGGGCCAAGAGACCCAGTACTTC.

The chain links TRBV5-4 to TRBJ2-2; 9 bases line up with TRBD1. V lost 0 bases to trimming and J lost 6 bases; unmatched junction nucleotides: 9. CDR1 is SGHNT, CDR2 YYREEE, per germline (reference sequence). This CDR3 is 17 amino acids long. The CDR3: CASSLAPGQGRPGELFF. CDR3 DNA: TGTGCCAGCAGCTTGGCCCCGGGACAGGGAAGGCCCGGGGAGCTGTTTTTT.

This sequence joins TRBV21-1 and TRBJ2-7; the table calls TRBD2, which could not be checked here. TRBV21-1 is listed as a pseudogene. The CDR3 extends over 16 amino acids. Written as DNA, the CDR3 is TGTGCCAGCAGCGGGAATAGCGGGGAGGGCCCCTACGAGCAGTACTTC. Amino acids: CASSGNSGEGPYEQYF.

The table lists this clone with many counts. The V call is TRBV5-1, the J call TRBJ2-1; 10 nucleotides agree with TRBD2. The germline V gene has CDR1 SGHRS and CDR2 YFSETQ. This CDR3 is 16 amino acids long. V shed 2 bases, J shed 7 bases, and the junction held 9 bases outside the gene matches. The CDR3 bases are TGCGCCAGCAGCTTCCAAGAAGCGGGAGGGCATAATGAGCAGTTCTTC. It translates to CASSFQEAGGHNEQFF.

This rearrangement joins TRBV2 to TRBJ2-1, with TRBD2 identical over 7 bases. This CDR3 is 19 amino acids long. Germline trimming cut 5 bases from V and 0 bases from J; bases unmatched to any gene: 16. Germline V gene sequence: CDR1 SNHLY, CDR2 FYNNEI. Here the CDR3 DNA reads TGTGCCAGCAGTTCGGGCGGGAGCGCCCATCGTGTCTCCTACAATGAGCAGTTCTTC. Its protein product is CASSSGGSAHRVSYNEQFF.

The chain is built from TRBV6-5 and TRBJ2-1, with TRBD2 identical over 7 bases. Germline trimming cut 6 bases from V and 4 bases from J; bases unmatched to any gene: 6. The CDR3 sequence is 14 residues long. Per germline, CDR1 MNHEY and CDR2 SVGAGI. CDR3 amino acids: CASSGLEPYNEQFF. In DNA form, the CDR3 reads TGTGCCAGCAGCGGACTAGAACCTTACAATGAGCAGTTCTTC.

This clone came up a few times. The chain is built from TRBV6-5 and TRBJ2-3; perhaps TRBD2 as D (6 bases). V was shortened by 6 bases and J by 5 bases, with 12 bases between the two germline ends. The length of the CDR3 is 13 residues. Germline-derived CDR1 and CDR2 are MNHEY and SVGAGI. The CDR3: CASSRRGIDTQYF. The CDR3, as DNA: TGTGCCAGCAGCCGACGGGGGATAGATACGCAGTATTTT.

This clone appeared a few times. V usage is TRBV6-1 and J usage is TRBJ2-7; D gene ambiguous. The CDR3 totals 13 residues. Trimming took off 7 bases at V and 5 bases at J, with 15 bases between the two ends. Germline V CDR1 and CDR2: MNHNS, SASEGT. The CDR3 region is CASNIPGQHEQYF. Written as DNA, the CDR3 is TGTGCCAGCAATATCCCTGGGCAGCACGAGCAGTACTTC.

This clone came up many times. The chain has TRBV4-2 and TRBJ1-1, with D perhaps TRBD1 (5 bases). With 2 bases removed from V and 3 bases from J, the gap between germline ends came to 13 bases. Looked up from germline, CDR1 is LGHNA and CDR2 is YNFKEQ. There are 15 residues in the CDR3. CDR3: CASSQSGQRDTEAFF. CDR3 bases: TGTGCCAGCAGCCAATCAGGACAACGGGACACTGAAGCTTTCTTT.

A note on this clone: The sample has other DNA sequences that encode this CDR3 too. The rearrangement joins TRBV19 to TRBJ2-7; 13 bases are shared with TRBD2. There are 16 residues in the CDR3. Germline CDR1 reads LNHDA; CDR2 reads SQIVND (reference sequence). Losses at the gene ends were 4 bases for V and 4 bases for J; bases not matched to a gene: 7. As DNA, the CDR3 is TGTGCCAGTAGTACCAGACTAGCGGGAGGACTGTACGAGCAGTACTTC. Amino acids: CASSTRLAGGLYEQYF.

This clone was detected a few times. The rearrangement links TRBV7-2 to TRBJ2-2; TRBD2 is a possible D gene (6 bases). Per the germline V gene, CDR1 is SGHTA and CDR2 is FQGNSA. V lost 6 bases and J 7 bases, leaving 12 bases between the germline ends. The CDR3 length is 13 residues. The CDR3 here is CASRRLEIGELFF. The CDR3, as DNA: TGTGCCAGCAGGCGACTAGAAATCGGGGAGCTGTTTTTT.

The chain recombines TRBV10-1 with TRBJ2-3; 11 nucleotides match TRBD2. CDR1 is WNHNN, CDR2 SYGVQD, per germline (reference sequence). Trimming cost V 10 bases and J 3 bases; bases outside gene matches: 6. This CDR3 contains 14 residues. Written as DNA, the CDR3 is TGCGCCACCCCGACTAGCGGGGAGACAGATACGCAGTATTTT. It encodes CATPTSGETDTQYF.

V gene TRBV11-1 combines with J gene TRBJ2-1; 9 positions agree with TRBD1. Per germline, CDR1 SGHAT and CDR2 FQDESV (reference sequence). This CDR3 spans 13 amino acids. Trimming removed 0 bases from V and 15 bases from J; junction bases left unmatched: 6. The CDR3 loop reads CASSLAPGTGSFF. DNA of the CDR3: TGTGCCAGCAGCTTAGCCCCCGGGACAGGGTCGTTCTTC. The full variable domain, in which reference TRBV11-1 and TRBJ2-1 provide the parts outside the CDR3, is EAEVAQSPRYKITEKSQAVAFWCDPISGHATLYWYRQILGQGPELLVQFQDESVVDDSQLPKDRFSAERLKGVDSTLKIQPAELGDSAMYLCASSLAPGTGSFFGPGTRLTVL.

This clone was seen a few times. V gene TRBV7-8 combines with J gene TRBJ2-3, with TRBD2 identical over 9 bases. Germline CDR1 reads SGHVS; CDR2 reads FQNEAQ. V lost 7 bases to trimming and J lost 4 bases; unmatched junction nucleotides: 12. The length of the CDR3 is 16 residues. CDR3 region: CASTQNPGTSPDTQYF. In DNA form, the CDR3 reads TGTGCCAGCACCCAAAATCCCGGGACTAGCCCAGATACGCAGTATTTT.

This clone was found a few times. The chain employs TRBV9 and TRBJ2-7; D remains ambiguous. This CDR3 is built from 18 residues. Germline CDR1 reads SGDLS; CDR2 reads YYNGEE. V shed 0 bases and J shed 5 bases, with 24 bases lying between them. For the CDR3, the DNA is TGTGCCAGCAGCGTAGGGAACATCAGAGATTCTGTTCCTAACGAGCAGTACTTC. Translation gives CASSVGNIRDSVPNEQYF.

DNA for the CDR3: TGTGCCAGCAGCCTCGAGGGTAGCAATCAGCCCCAGCATTTT. Protein: CASSLEGSNQPQHF. V gene TRBV27 combines with J gene TRBJ1-5; no clear D. Trimming took off 6 bases at V and 0 bases at J, with 9 bases between the two ends. The CDR3 loop spans 14 amino acids. Germline V gene lookup returns CDR1 MNHEY and CDR2 SMNVEV (reference sequence).

The rearrangement links TRBV7-9 to TRBJ2-5, with D possibly being TRBD2 (6 bases). The germline V and J ends were trimmed by 2 bases and 3 bases, with 7 bases remaining between them. The length of the CDR3 is 13 residues. The germline V gene has CDR1 SEHNR and CDR2 FQNEAQ (reference sequence). This CDR3 is CASSLWGEETQYF. The DNA for the CDR3 is TGTGCCAGCAGCTTATGGGGGGAAGAGACCCAGTACTTC.

This clone has a handful of counts. V gene TRBV5-8 combines with J gene TRBJ2-1; D possibly uses TRBD1 or TRBD2 (5 bases each). Trimming took 4 bases from V and 4 from J, leaving 9 bases between them. From germline, CDR1 is SGHTS and CDR2 YDEGEE. There are 13 residues in the CDR3. CDR3 sequence (DNA): TGTGCCAGCAGCCGGGACCGTTACAATGAGCAGTTCTTC. Protein: CASSRDRYNEQFF.

In its sample, this clone was seen a few times. CDR3 in DNA: TGTGCCAGCTTTGTTAGGAGCGAAGAATCTGGGGCCAACGTCCTGACTTTC. This sequence encodes CASFVRSEESGANVLTF. The V gene is TRBV5-4, the J gene TRBJ2-6; D unclear. The CDR3 is 17 residues long. Trimming removed 7 bases from V and 1 base from J, with 18 bases in between. CDR1 and CDR2 (germline): SGHNT, YYREEE (reference sequence).